The rows below give T cell receptor beta chains drawn from one sample of a study of human T cells and chemical hapten exposure. In TCRdb, the RACE reads were re-called with MiXCR into one record per CDR3 protein. The sample contains approximately 97,000 distinct CDR3 sequences, about 8.7% of which appear only once. Sequenced material: whole blood. Receptor source: a female donor in good health. Some clones in this sample may be carry-over from other donors' samples. The CDR3 runs from the conserved cysteine through the conserved F or W. The D gene is left open where the match is weak. Rows may omit the clone size; those that give it use once, few, many or a size class.

TRBJ2-1,12,-,many,TRBV29-1,CSVEELYNEQFF,TGCAGCGTTGAAGAACTCTACAATGAGCAGTTCTTC
TRBJ1-4,14,TRBD1,many,TRBV10-3,CAISAGQEDEKLFF,TGTGCCATCAGTGCCGGACAGGAAGATGAAAAACTGTTTTTT
TRBJ2-7,14,-,few,TRBV10-3,CAISESGGSYEQYF,TGTGCCATCAGTGAAAGCGGAGGATCCTACGAGCAGTACTTC
TRBJ2-7,13,-,few,TRBV19,CASSRPGPYEQYF,TGTGCCAGTAGTAGGCCCGGGCCATACGAGCAGTACTTC
TRBJ2-7,13,-,-,TRBV30,CAWSVRTVGEQYF,TGTGCCTGGAGTGTAAGGACGGTCGGCGAGCAGTACTTC
TRBJ2-3,15,TRBD1,few,TRBV25-1,CASSPDGQGTDTQYF,TGTGCCAGCAGCCCTGACGGACAGGGCACAGATACGCAGTATTTT
TRBJ2-7,13,TRBD2,few,TRBV6-1,CASGLAGVYEQYF,TGTGCCAGTGGATTAGCGGGAGTCTACGAGCAGTACTTC
TRBJ2-2,16,-,-,TRBV6-5,CAHCCLRQANTGELFF,TGTGCCCATTGTTGCCTTCGACAGGCGAACACCGGGGAGCTGTTTTTT
TRBJ2-7,12,-,many,TRBV6-6,CASKASAYEQYF,TGTGCCAGCAAAGCTAGCGCCTACGAGCAGTACTTC
TRBJ1-1,13,-,few,TRBV6-1,CASSEDPTREAFF,TGTGCCAGCAGTGAAGATCCGACGAGGGAAGCCTTCTTT
TRBJ1-2,14,TRBD1,-,TRBV11-2,CASSLVTGSYGYTF,TGTGCCAGCAGCTTAGTGACAGGGAGCTATGGCTACACCTTC
TRBJ2-7,15,TRBD2,many,TRBV28,CASSSQREGLYRQYF,TGTGCCAGCAGTTCCCAGCGGGAGGGCCTGTACCGGCAGTACTTC
TRBJ2-7,12,TRBD1,-,TRBV20-1,CSAPGQTYEQYF,TGCAGTGCTCCGGGACAGACCTACGAGCAGTACTTC
TRBJ2-3,13,TRBD2,many,TRBV29-1,CSVRREGLDTQYF,TGCAGCGTGCGGCGGGAGGGTCTAGATACGCAGTATTTT
TRBJ1-2,14,TRBD1,-,TRBV5-4,CASSFETGWGGYTF,TGTGCCAGCAGCTTCGAGACAGGGTGGGGTGGCTACACCTTC
TRBJ1-1,16,TRBD1,-,TRBV9,CASARDRGFLNTEAFF,TGTGCCAGCGCTAGGGACAGGGGGTTTCTGAACACTGAAGCTTTCTTT
TRBJ2-2,15,TRBD1,-,TRBV19,CASSIVGQEDGELFF,TGTGCCAGTAGTATTGTGGGACAGGAGGACGGGGAGCTGTTTTTT
TRBJ1-1,12,-,few,TRBV18,CASSLYGGGAFF,TGTGCCAGCTCACTCTACGGCGGAGGAGCTTTCTTT
TRBJ2-4,14,-,many,TRBV20-1,CSAQKGTVQNIQYF,TGCAGTGCCCAGAAGGGGACGGTCCAAAACATTCAGTACTTC
TRBJ1-1,13,TRBD1,many,TRBV29-1,CSSRQGLNTEAFF,TGCAGCTCCCGACAGGGATTAAACACTGAAGCTTTCTTT
TRBJ1-4,14,TRBD1,-,TRBV6-1,CASSSGTGVEKLFF,TGTGCCAGCAGTTCCGGGACAGGGGTTGAAAAACTGTTTTTT
TRBJ1-5,15,-,many,TRBV20-1,CSARETGMSNQPQHF,TGCAGTGCTAGAGAGACTGGGATGAGCAATCAGCCCCAGCATTTT
TRBJ2-7,12,-,many,TRBV20-1,CSAQRPEGEQYF,TGCAGTGCCCAAAGGCCTGAGGGGGAGCAGTACTTC
TRBJ2-3,14,-,-,TRBV30,CAWSTGSHTDTQYF,TGTGCCTGGAGTACCGGGTCTCACACAGATACGCAGTATTTT
TRBJ1-4,16,TRBD1,many,TRBV4-2,CASSQGGGGGEEKLFF,TGTGCCAGCAGCCAAGGGGGAGGGGGCGGCGAAGAAAAACTGTTTTTT
TRBJ2-7,14,-,few,TRBV28,CASRTMTGSYEQYF,TGTGCCAGCAGGACCATGACAGGATCCTACGAGCAGTACTTC
TRBJ2-2,16,-,-,TRBV14,CASSQGRGRNTGELFF,TGTGCCAGCAGCCAAGGAAGGGGCAGGAACACCGGGGAGCTGTTTTTT
TRBJ2-7,15,TRBD1,-,TRBV28,CASSEGGQGPYEQYF,TGTGCCAGCAGCGAAGGGGGACAGGGCCCCTACGAGCAGTACTTC
TRBJ1-2,16,-,few,TRBV6-2/TRBV6-3,CASSYLAQGGFYGYTF,TGTGCCAGCAGTTACCTTGCTCAGGGTGGTTTCTATGGCTACACCTTC
TRBJ1-5,14,-,few,TRBV11-2,CASSLGSGDQPQHF,TGTGCCAGCAGCTTGGGATCTGGGGATCAGCCCCAGCATTTT
TRBJ2-2,14,TRBD1,few,TRBV12-3/TRBV12-4,CASSSDRATGELFF,TGTGCCAGCAGTTCCGACAGGGCCACCGGGGAGCTGTTTTTT
TRBJ2-7,16,-,-,TRBV28,CASGLSFRQKVWEQYF,TGTGCCAGCGGTCTAAGCTTTCGGCAGAAGGTGTGGGAGCAGTACTTC
TRBJ2-3,15,-,many,TRBV6-2/TRBV6-3,CASSPTRAGTDTQYF,TGTGCCAGCAGCCCCACCAGAGCTGGGACAGATACGCAGTATTTT
TRBJ2-7,12,-,few,TRBV6-6,CASSPGPYEQYF,TGTGCCAGCAGCCCCGGGCCTTACGAGCAGTACTTC
TRBJ1-1,15,-,few,TRBV9,CASSEGGRPNTEAFF,TGTGCCAGCAGCGAGGGGGGACGGCCGAACACTGAAGCTTTCTTT
TRBJ2-5,13,-,many,TRBV28,CASSEPARETQYF,TGTGCCAGCAGTGAGCCGGCGCGCGAGACCCAGTACTTC
TRBJ1-1,16,-,many,TRBV3-1,CASSQEIGGLNTEAFF,TGTGCCAGCAGCCAAGAGATTGGGGGATTGAACACTGAAGCTTTCTTT
TRBJ1-4,15,-,-,TRBV7-9,CASSPSGQRNEKLFF,TGTGCCAGCAGCCCCTCCGGACAGCGAAATGAAAAACTGTTTTTT
TRBJ2-1,12,-,-,TRBV7-9,CASSFSRDEQFF,TGTGCCAGCAGCTTTTCGAGGGATGAGCAGTTCTTC
TRBJ1-3,12,-,-,TRBV29-1,CSAETSGNTIYF,TGCAGCGCAGAAACGAGTGGAAACACCATATATTTT
TRBJ2-3,14,TRBD1,few,TRBV12-3/TRBV12-4,CASSYRGRTDTQYF,TGTGCCAGCTCCTACAGGGGCCGCACAGATACGCAGTATTTT